The 3 T cell receptor beta chains in this list originate from one sample, sequenced in a study of blood T cell repertoires in COVID-19. The assay was immunoSEQ multiplex PCR, and TCRdb's table has in-frame clones only and misses some. Here the sample spans around 190,000 clones, 83% being singletons. Sequencing used peripheral blood. These receptors were obtained from a human donor in a cohort sampled during active COVID-19.

This rearrangement joins TRBV19 to TRBJ2-4; 15 nucleotides line up with TRBD2. This CDR3 region has 19 residues. V shed 3 bases, J shed 1 base, and the junction held 7 bases outside the gene matches. CDR1 is LNHDA and CDR2 is SQIVND in the germline V gene (reference sequence). CDR3 in DNA: TGTGCCAGTAGTATTGTCCGGACTAGCGGGGGGGCCGCCAAAAACATTCAGTACTTC. Translated: CASSIVRTSGGAAKNIQYF.

The chain combines TRBV19 with TRBJ2-7; 8 bases are shared with TRBD1. This CDR3 is 16 amino acids long. Germline CDR1 reads LNHDA; CDR2 reads SQIVND (reference sequence). V lost 3 bases and J lost 0; bases outside the gene matches: 7. CDR3 region: CASSMRRDRSSYEQYF. CDR3 DNA sequence: TGTGCCAGTAGTATGCGCCGGGACAGGAGCTCCTACGAGCAGTACTTC.

The chain employs TRBV27 and TRBJ2-1, with 13 bases matching TRBD2. This CDR3 is built from 19 residues. Germline CDR1 reads MNHEY; CDR2 reads SMNVEV (reference sequence). The ends lost 2 bases at V and 2 bases at J; junction bases unmatched: 9. CDR3 DNA sequence: TGTGCCAGCAGTTTACCTCTATTGACTAGCGGGGGGACCTACAATGAGCAGTTCTTC. It specifies CASSLPLLTSGGTYNEQFF.